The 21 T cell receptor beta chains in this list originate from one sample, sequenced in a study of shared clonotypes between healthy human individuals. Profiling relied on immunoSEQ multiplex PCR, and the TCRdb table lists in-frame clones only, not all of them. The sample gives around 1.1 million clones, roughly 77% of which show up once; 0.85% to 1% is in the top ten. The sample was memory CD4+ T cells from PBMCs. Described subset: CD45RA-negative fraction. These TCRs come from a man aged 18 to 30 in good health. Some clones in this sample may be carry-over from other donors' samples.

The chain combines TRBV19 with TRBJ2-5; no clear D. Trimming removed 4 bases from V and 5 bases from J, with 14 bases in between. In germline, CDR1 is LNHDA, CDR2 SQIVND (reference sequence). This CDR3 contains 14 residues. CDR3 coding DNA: TGTGCCAGTAGTAGTTGGGGTAACGGGGAGACCCAGTACTTC. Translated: CASSSWGNGETQYF.

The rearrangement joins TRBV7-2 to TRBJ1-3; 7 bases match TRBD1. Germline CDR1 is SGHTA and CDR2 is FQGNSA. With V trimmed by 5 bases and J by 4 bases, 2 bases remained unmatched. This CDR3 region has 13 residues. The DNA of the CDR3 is TGTGCCAGCAGCGGGACAGCCGGAAACACCATATATTTT. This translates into CASSGTAGNTIYF.

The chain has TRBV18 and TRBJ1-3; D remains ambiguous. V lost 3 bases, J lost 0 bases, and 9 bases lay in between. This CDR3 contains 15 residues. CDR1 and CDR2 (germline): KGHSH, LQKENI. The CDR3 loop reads CASSPQSFSGNTIYF. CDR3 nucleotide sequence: TGTGCCAGCTCACCGCAGAGCTTCTCTGGAAACACCATATATTTT.

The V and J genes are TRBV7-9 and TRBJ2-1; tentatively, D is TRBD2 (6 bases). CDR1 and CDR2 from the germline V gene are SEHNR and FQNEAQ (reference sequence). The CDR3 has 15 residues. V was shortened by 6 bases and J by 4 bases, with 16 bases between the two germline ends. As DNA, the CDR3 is TGTGCCAGCAGTACTTCTACGGGAGTTTACAATGAGCAGTTCTTC. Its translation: CASSTSTGVYNEQFF.

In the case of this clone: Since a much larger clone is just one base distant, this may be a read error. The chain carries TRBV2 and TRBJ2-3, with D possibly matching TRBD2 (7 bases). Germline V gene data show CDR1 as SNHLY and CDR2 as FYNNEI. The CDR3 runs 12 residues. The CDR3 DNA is TGTGCCAGCAGAGGGGGGGCAGATGCGCAGTATTTT. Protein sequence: CASRGGADAQYF.

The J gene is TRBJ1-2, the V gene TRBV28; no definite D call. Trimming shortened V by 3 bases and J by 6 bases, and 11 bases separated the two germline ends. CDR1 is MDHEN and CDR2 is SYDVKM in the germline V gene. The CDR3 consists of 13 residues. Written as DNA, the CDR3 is TGTGCCAGCAGTTTTTGGGATTTTGATGGCTACACCTTC. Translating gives CASSFWDFDGYTF.

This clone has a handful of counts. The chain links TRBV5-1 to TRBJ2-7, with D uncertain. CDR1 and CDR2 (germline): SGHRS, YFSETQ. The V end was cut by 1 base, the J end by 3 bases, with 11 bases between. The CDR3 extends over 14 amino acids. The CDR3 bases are TGCGCCAGCAGCTTGCGGCCCGGATACTACGAGCAGTACTTC. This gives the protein CASSLRPGYYEQYF.

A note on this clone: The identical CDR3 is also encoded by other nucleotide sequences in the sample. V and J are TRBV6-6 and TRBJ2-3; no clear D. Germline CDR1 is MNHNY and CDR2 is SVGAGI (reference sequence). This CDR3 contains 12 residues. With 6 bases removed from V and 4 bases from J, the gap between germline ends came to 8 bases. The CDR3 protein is CASSPIPDTQYF. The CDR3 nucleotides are TGTGCCAGCAGCCCGATCCCAGATACGCAGTATTTT.

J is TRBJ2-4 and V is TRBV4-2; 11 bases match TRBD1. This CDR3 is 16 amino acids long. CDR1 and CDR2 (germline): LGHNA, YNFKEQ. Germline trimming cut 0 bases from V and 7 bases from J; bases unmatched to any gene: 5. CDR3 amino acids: CASSQDRGQGGNIQYF. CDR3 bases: TGTGCCAGCAGCCAAGATCGGGGACAGGGGGGGAACATTCAGTACTTC.

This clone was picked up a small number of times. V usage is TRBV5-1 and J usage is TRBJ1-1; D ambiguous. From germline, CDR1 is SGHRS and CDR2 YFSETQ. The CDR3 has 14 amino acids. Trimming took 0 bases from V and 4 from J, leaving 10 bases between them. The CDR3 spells CASSLVAAGTEAFF. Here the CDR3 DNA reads TGCGCCAGCAGCTTGGTGGCGGCGGGCACTGAAGCTTTCTTT. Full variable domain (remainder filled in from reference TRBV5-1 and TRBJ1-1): KAGVTQTPRYLIKTRGQQVTLSCSPISGHRSVSWYQQTPGQGLQFLFEYFSETQRNKGNFPGRFSGRQFSNSRSEMNVSTLELGDSALYLCASSLVAAGTEAFFGQGTRLTVV.

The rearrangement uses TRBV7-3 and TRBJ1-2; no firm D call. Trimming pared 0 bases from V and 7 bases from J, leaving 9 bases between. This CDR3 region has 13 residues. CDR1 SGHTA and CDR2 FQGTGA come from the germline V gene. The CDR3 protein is CASSLTSNIGYTF. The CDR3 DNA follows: TGTGCCAGCAGCTTAACGTCGAATATTGGCTACACCTTC.

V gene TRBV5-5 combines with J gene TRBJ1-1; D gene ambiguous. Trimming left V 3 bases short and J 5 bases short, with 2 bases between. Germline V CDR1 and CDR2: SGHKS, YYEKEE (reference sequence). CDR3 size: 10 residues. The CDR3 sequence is CASSSTEAFF. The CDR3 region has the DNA TGTGCCAGCAGCTCTACTGAAGCTTTCTTT. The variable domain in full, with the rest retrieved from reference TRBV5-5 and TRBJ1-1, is DAGVTQSPTHLIKTRGQQVTLRCSPISGHKSVSWYQQVLGQGPQFIFQYYEKEERGRGNFPDRFSARQFPNYSSELNVNALLLGDSALYLCASSSTEAFFGQGTRLTVV.

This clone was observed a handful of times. The CDR3 sequence is CASSQERPGAGGNTIYF. In nucleotides, the CDR3 is TGCGCCAGCAGCCAAGAACGTCCGGGGGCGGGAGGAAACACCATATATTTT. The chain employs TRBV4-3 and TRBJ1-3, with D perhaps matching TRBD1 (6 bases). The germline gives CDR1 LGHNA, CDR2 YSLEER. The CDR3 runs to 17 residues. Trimming removed 0 bases from V and 4 bases from J, with 16 bases in between.

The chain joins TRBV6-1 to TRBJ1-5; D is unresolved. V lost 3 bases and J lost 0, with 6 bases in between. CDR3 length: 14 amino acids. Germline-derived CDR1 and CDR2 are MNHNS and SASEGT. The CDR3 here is CASSEYYSNQPQHF. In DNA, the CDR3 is TGTGCCAGCAGTGAGTACTATAGCAATCAGCCCCAGCATTTT.

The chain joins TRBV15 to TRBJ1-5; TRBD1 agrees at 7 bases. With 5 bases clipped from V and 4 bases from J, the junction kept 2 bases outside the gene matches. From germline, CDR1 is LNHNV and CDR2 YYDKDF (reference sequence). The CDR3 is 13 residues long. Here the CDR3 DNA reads TGTGCCACCAGCGCGGACAGGAATCAGCCCCAGCATTTT. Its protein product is CATSADRNQPQHF.

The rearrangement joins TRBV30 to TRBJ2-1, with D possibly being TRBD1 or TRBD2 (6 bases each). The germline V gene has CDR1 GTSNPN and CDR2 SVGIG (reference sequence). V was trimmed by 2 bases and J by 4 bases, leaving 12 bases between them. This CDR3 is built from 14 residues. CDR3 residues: CAWSRGHGYNEQFF. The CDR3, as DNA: TGTGCCTGGAGTCGGGGGCACGGATACAATGAGCAGTTCTTC.

As DNA, the CDR3 is TGTGCCAGCAGCACCAAACTTTTTGGCGAGCAGTACTTC. Translated, it gives CASSTKLFGEQYF. J is TRBJ2-7 and V is TRBV7-9; D is unclear. V was pared by 5 bases and J by 6 bases, with 14 bases between. This CDR3 contains 13 residues. Germline values: CDR1 SEHNR, CDR2 FQNEAQ (reference sequence). The whole variable domain, remainder taken from reference TRBV7-9 and TRBJ2-7, is DTGVSQNPRHKITKRGQNVTFRCDPISEHNRLYWYRQTLGQGPEFLTYFQNEAQLEKSRLLSDRFSAERPKGSFSTLEIQRTEQGDSAMYLCASSTKLFGEQYFGPGTRLTVT.

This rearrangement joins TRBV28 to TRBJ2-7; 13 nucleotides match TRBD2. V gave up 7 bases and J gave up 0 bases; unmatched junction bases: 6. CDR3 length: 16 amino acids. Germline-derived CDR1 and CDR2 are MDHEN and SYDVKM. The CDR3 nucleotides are TGTGCCAGCATCGGACTAGCGGGAGCCCGCTCCTACGAGCAGTACTTC. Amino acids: CASIGLAGARSYEQYF.

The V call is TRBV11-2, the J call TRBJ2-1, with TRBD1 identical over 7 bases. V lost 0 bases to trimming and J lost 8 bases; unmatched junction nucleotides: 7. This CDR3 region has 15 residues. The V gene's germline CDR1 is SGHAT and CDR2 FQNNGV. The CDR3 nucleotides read TGTGCCAGCAGCTTAGACAAGGGGGCGGTTGATGAGCAGTTCTTC. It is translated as CASSLDKGAVDEQFF. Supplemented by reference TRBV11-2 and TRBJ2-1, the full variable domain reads EAGVAQSPRYKIIEKRQSVAFWCNPISGHATLYWYQQILGQGPKLLIQFQNNGVVDDSQLPKDRFSAERLKGVDSTLKIQPAKLEDSAVYLCASSLDKGAVDEQFFGPGTRLTVL.

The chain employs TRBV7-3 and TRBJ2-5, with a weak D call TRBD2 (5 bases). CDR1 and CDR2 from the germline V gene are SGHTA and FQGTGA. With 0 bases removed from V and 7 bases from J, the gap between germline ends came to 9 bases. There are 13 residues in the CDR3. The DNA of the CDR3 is TGTGCCAGCAGCTTAACCCGGGATGGGACCCAGTACTTC. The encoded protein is CASSLTRDGTQYF.

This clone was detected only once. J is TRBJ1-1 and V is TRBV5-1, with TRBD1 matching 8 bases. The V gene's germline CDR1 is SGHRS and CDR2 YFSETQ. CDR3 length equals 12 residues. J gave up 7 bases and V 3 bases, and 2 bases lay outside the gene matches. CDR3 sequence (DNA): TGCGCCAGCAGCTGGGGGACAGGTGAAGCTTTCTTT. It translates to CASSWGTGEAFF.